The following is a T cell receptor (beta chain) sequence with its context. There are 12 residues in the CDR3. Germline CDR1 reads MNHEY; CDR2 reads SVGAGI. V lost 4 bases and J 5 bases, leaving 6 bases between the germline ends. Original processing notes: Reference gene primers were amplified, and this amplification served to estimate nucleated cell counts. Assay used: immunoSEQ multiplex PCR; TCRdb lists only in-frame clones, some missing. That table is the source of V, J and clone size, and D and trimming were worked out from the DNA. The table shows 50,000 to 65,000 clones, with 70% to 90% occurring only once. This entry comes from a study of blood T cell repertoires in COVID-19. About the study: Italy, Spain and the United States were the sources of the convalescent and acute COVID-19 samples. Sources were T cells, B-cell-depleted T cells, or PBMCs; the material itself was cDNA or gDNA.

This TCR derives from a man between 65 and 79 years old with acute or convalescent COVID-19. The material sequenced was peripheral blood. This rearrangement joins TRBV6-5 to TRBJ1-5, with a weak D call TRBD1 (5 bases). As DNA, the CDR3 is TGTGCCAGCAGTTCGGGGGATCAGCCCCAGCATTTT. Translating it yields CASSSGDQPQHF.